This T cell receptor beta chain was retrieved from a study of PD-L1 blockade in urothelial cancer (dated by TCRdb to about 2017). Study-wide context: All patients started therapy in about 2014 and received atezolizumab 1,200 mg intravenously every 3 weeks. Progression-free survival longer than 6 months counted as durable clinical benefit, and TCR features were additionally tested against both progression-free and overall survival. Blood samples were analyzed at two time points: 3 weeks after treatment start (second dose) and 6 weeks after treatment start. Pretreatment tumor samples, along with matched peripheral blood collected serially before and after atezolizumab treatment, underwent TCR sequencing. Somatic, immune and clinical correlates of response to PD-L1 blockade with atezolizumab in urothelial cancer were the focus of an exploratory multi-omic analysis. Pretreatment blood TCR-seq was available for about 27 patients, at least one posttreatment blood collection was obtained for some 24 patients, and tumor TCR-seq was available for some 24 patients. An ECOG performance status of 0 or 1 was recorded for the patients, and 0 to 3 prior chemotherapy regimens had been received by the patients. Eight to ten patients achieved durable clinical benefit and roughly 20 did not. In the same patients, pretreatment tumors underwent whole exome sequencing and RNA sequencing in addition to TCR sequencing. A median of around 150,000 T cells and tens of thousands of unique TCRs was obtained from blood samples, and a median clonality of roughly 0.08 was observed. About 85% of the roughly 29 patients were identified as males with urothelial cancer of bladder origin, and a prior smoking history was reported by 18 of 29 patients.

In the case of this clone: No cognate antigen has been identified for it. Base qualities are not recorded, but no much larger clone differs from it by a single base.

Each PCR received spiked-in synthetic TCR analog templates so that absolute template abundance could be estimated from read counts. TCRbeta CDR3 regions were amplified from genomic DNA with bias-controlled V and J gene primers using the immunoSEQ assay. Rearranged TCRbeta segments were sequenced at approximately 20X coverage. Per the source publication's procedure: Clustering was used to correct sequencing errors, and CDR3s were annotated against IMGT so that V, D and J genes could be assigned. Downstream analyses used only productive TCRbeta rearrangements and left out out-of-frame or stop-codon sequences. To compute clonality, Shannon entropy was normalized by the log of the number of unique productive sequences and then subtracted from one. Fisher's exact test with Benjamini-Hochberg correction, at a threshold of adjusted p below 0.01, was used to find clones that differed between time points or between blood and tumor. Drawn from immuneACCESS, this table holds only the in-frame rearrangements with V and J called that TCRdb kept. Clones are partly lost; checked studies trace under half to an unresolved V gene and leave the rest unexplained. V and J calls and clone size are as listed in that table; D and trimming were resolved from the DNA. This sample holds around 25,000 clones; approximately 88% were observed only once. The ten largest clones represent roughly 3.2% of the sample.

A total of some 30 patients with locally advanced or metastatic urothelial carcinoma, treated at Memorial Sloan Kettering on a trial protocol, made up the cohort. Peripheral blood mononuclear cells were collected pretreatment and during treatment, with between 1 and 8 total time points per patient. The Qiagen DNeasy Blood extraction kit was used to purify genomic DNA from total PBMCs and from tumor samples. PBMCs were collected pretreatment and during treatment, and were isolated and stored as previously described. Broad study findings and their caveats: Improved progression-free and overall survival was found to be associated with pretreatment peripheral blood TCR clonality below the median. Patients with durable benefit showed greater expansion of tumor-associated TCR clones in peripheral blood 3 weeks after starting treatment (n ≈ 20, p = 0.022). Because of the small sample size (n of about 30) and the many exploratory analyses performed, the results are intended to be regarded as hypothesis-generating.

The receptor was isolated from a man between 45 and 60 years old with urothelial cancer. Sequencing used PBMCs, obtained around atezolizumab (anti-PD-L1) treatment.

The sequence in DNA is TGCGCCAGCAGCCCGGAGTCCCCGGGACAGGGAAACAATGAGCAGTTCTTC. The encoded protein is CASSPESPGQGNNEQFF. The sequence links TRBV4-3 to TRBJ2-1; 9 bases in between match TRBD1. Germline trimming: 4 bases from V, 5 bases from J; junction bases outside gene matches: 12. Looking up the germline V gene yields CDR1 LGHNA and CDR2 YSLEER. The CDR3 goes from the cysteine to the phenylalanine over 17 residues. Kept here is only the CDR3 DNA, which spans 51 bases and is read in frame from base 1.